A selection of T cell receptor beta chains follows, all from one sample in a study of blood T cell repertoires in COVID-19. The protocol was immunoSEQ multiplex PCR, while the TCRdb copy is restricted to in-frame clones and leaves out a portion. The data hold about 11,000 clones, with around four fifths observed a single time. Sequencing used peripheral blood. The receptors stem from a man aged 45-65 years with active COVID-19. CDR3s include the opening cysteine and the closing phenylalanine or tryptophan. Fields, in order: D gene, J gene, clone size, V gene, CDR3 protein, CDR3 DNA. A D gene is named only where the DNA matches it firmly. Expanded clones are given a class, and other clones once, few, many or no size at all.

TRBD1,TRBJ2-4,-,TRBV7-8,CASSPGQGAYF,TGTGCCAGCAGCCCGGGACAGGGAGCCTACTTC
TRBD2,TRBJ2-7,once,TRBV27,CASSLSPIAGGLGEQYF,TGTGCCAGCAGTTTAAGCCCGATAGCGGGAGGGTTGGGCGAGCAGTACTTC
TRBD2,TRBJ2-2,-,TRBV27,CASSLLAGDYTGELFF,TGTGCCAGCAGTTTACTAGCGGGAGACTACACCGGGGAGCTGTTTTTT
-,TRBJ1-2,once,TRBV29-1,CSVGPQGIFGYTF,TGCAGCGTTGGTCCACAGGGAATATTTGGCTACACCTTC
TRBD2,TRBJ2-1,-,TRBV9,CASSVGGGRGEQFF,TGTGCCAGCAGCGTAGGAGGAGGGAGGGGTGAGCAGTTCTTC
-,TRBJ2-7,-,TRBV3-1/TRBV3-2,CASSRRPGHSSYEQYF,TGTGCCAGCAGCCGGCGACCGGGACATAGCTCCTACGAGCAGTACTTC
-,TRBJ2-1,-,TRBV19,CASHAPGGRFNEQFF,TGTGCCAGCCATGCCCCCGGGGGGCGCTTCAATGAGCAGTTCTTC
TRBD1,TRBJ2-7,-,TRBV10-2,CASSEPRTGVAYEQYF,TGCGCCAGCAGTGAGCCGCGGACAGGGGTTGCCTACGAGCAGTACTTC
TRBD2,TRBJ2-1,large,TRBV11-2,CASSRTSGSSVYNEQFF,TGTGCCAGCAGCCGGACTAGCGGGAGCTCGGTCTACAATGAGCAGTTCTTC
TRBD1,TRBJ1-4,-,TRBV2,CASSFLLDRGLTPAATNEKLFF,TGTGCCAGCTCATTTCTCTTGGACAGGGGGCTGACCCCCGCTGCAACTAATGAAAAACTGTTTTTT
-,TRBJ2-7,-,TRBV29-1,CSVEDSAGSVVGPYEQYF,TGCAGCGTTGAGGACTCGGCGGGATCGGTTGTGGGGCCCTACGAGCAGTACTTC
-,TRBJ2-5,-,TRBV7-9,CASSFAGEQETQYF,TGTGCCAGCAGCTTCGCAGGGGAGCAAGAGACCCAGTACTTC
-,TRBJ2-1,large,TRBV2,CASSRRGGNEQFF,TGTGCCAGCAGTCGGCGGGGTGGTAATGAGCAGTTCTTC
-,TRBJ2-3,-,TRBV24-1,CATSENRVPDTQYF,TGTGCCACCAGTGAAAACAGGGTTCCAGATACGCAGTATTTT
TRBD2,TRBJ2-1,-,TRBV7-2,CASSGLAGVPGEFF,TGTGCCAGCAGCGGGCTAGCGGGCGTCCCGGGAGAGTTCTTC
TRBD2,TRBJ2-3,-,TRBV11-2,CASSLVAGGPSADTQYF,TGTGCCAGCAGCTTAGTTGCGGGAGGGCCCTCTGCAGATACGCAGTATTTT
TRBD1,TRBJ1-1,-,TRBV4-1,CASSQVRDRESFF,TGCGCCAGCAGCCAAGTTCGGGACAGGGAGTCTTTCTTT
-,TRBJ2-1,-,TRBV28,CASSPQALGVYNEQFF,TGTGCCAGCAGTCCCCAGGCCCTAGGGGTTTACAATGAGCAGTTCTTC
-,TRBJ2-2,-,TRBV5-1,CASRYTGELFF,TGCGCCAGCCGGTACACCGGGGAGCTGTTTTTT
-,TRBJ2-2,once,TRBV24-1,CARGPHQETSRVETGELFF,TGTGCCAGAGGGCCCCACCAGGAGACAAGCCGAGTAGAGACCGGGGAGCTGTTTTTT
TRBD2,TRBJ2-1,once,TRBV13,CASSLVASGNYNEQFF,TGTGCCAGCAGCTTAGTAGCTAGCGGGAATTACAATGAGCAGTTCTTC
TRBD1,TRBJ2-2,-,TRBV2,CASSLTGGEYGGELFF,TGTGCCAGCAGCCTGACAGGGGGAGAGTATGGCGGGGAGCTGTTTTTT
TRBD2,TRBJ2-1,-,TRBV6-2/TRBV6-3,CASSYLGLAPYSYNEQFF,TGTGCCAGCAGTTATTTGGGACTAGCGCCTTACTCCTACAATGAGCAGTTCTTC
-,TRBJ1-1,-,TRBV18,CASSPEVFPVDSLEAFF,TGTGCCAGCTCACCCGAGGTCTTCCCTGTGGATAGTCTTGAAGCTTTCTTT
TRBD1,TRBJ2-6,-,TRBV6-2/TRBV6-3,CASSTMDRSKGANVLTF,TGTGCCAGCAGTACCATGGACAGGTCAAAGGGGGCCAACGTCCTGACTTTC
-,TRBJ2-1,-,TRBV5-6,CASSLTIKREDEQFF,TGTGCCAGCAGCTTGACCATAAAACGTGAGGATGAGCAGTTCTTC
TRBD2,TRBJ2-1,-,TRBV29-1,CSVARTSLYNEQFF,TGCAGCGTTGCTAGGACTAGCCTATACAATGAGCAGTTCTTC
-,TRBJ1-4,-,TRBV7-6,CASSLDEEGTNEKLFF,TGTGCCAGCAGCTTAGATGAAGAGGGAACGAATGAAAAACTGTTTTTT
TRBD1,TRBJ1-3,medium-sized,TRBV7-6,CASSSTGLTIGNTIYF,TGTGCCAGCAGCTCGACAGGGTTGACGATTGGAAACACCATATATTTT
TRBD2,TRBJ2-1,-,TRBV14,CASSQDLVSAGGFWGSYNEQFF,TGTGCCAGCAGCCAAGATCTCGTTTCAGCGGGAGGGTTTTGGGGTTCCTACAATGAGCAGTTCTTC